Listed here is a single T cell receptor beta chain. What it recognizes is unknown. This sample is drawn from a study of cytomegalovirus exposure and HLA in healthy donors. Across the whole study: T cells numbering about 179 million yielded some 100 million unique TCR beta sequences in an earlier analysis. Study conclusions and caveats: Most subjects' HLA-A and HLA-B alleles were reportedly predicted from TCR beta sequences. It was assumed in the presence/absence analyses that sequencing depth was roughly uniform across donors.

Amplification used 60 Vbeta primers and 13 Jbeta primers. Clones were sequenced by immunoSEQ multiplex PCR, and TCRdb holds only the in-frame ones, with some missing. Of around 210,000 clones in the sample, around 80% were seen once. This CDR3 contains 13 residues. V was shortened by 8 bases and J by 5 bases, with 12 bases between the two germline ends. Germline V gene sequence: CDR1 MNHEY, CDR2 SMNVEV (reference sequence). This chain connects TRBV27 to TRBJ2-2; no clear D gene. Specimen: PBMCs. This TCR was sampled from a boy aged 10-17 years in good health and CMV-seronegative. CDR3 amino acids: CASHITGTGELFF. In DNA, the CDR3 is TGTGCCAGCCACATAACGGGTACCGGGGAGCTGTTTTTT.